Included here is one T cell receptor beta chain sequence, with context. Germline values: CDR1 DFQATT, CDR2 SNEGSKA (reference sequence). This CDR3 comprises 13 residues. V lost 6 bases and J 7 bases, leaving 18 bases between the germline ends. The sample is drawn from a study of early T cells in non-severe SARS-CoV-2 infection. On the study more broadly: Sequencing used unsorted whole-blood bulk RNA, so chains lack pairing.

As part of library construction, unique molecular identifiers were attached to individual cDNA molecules. One entry per CDR3 protein results from TCRdb running MiXCR on the 5' RACE reads. The sample yields 76,000 or so distinct CDR3 sequences, approximately 10% seen once. This sequence was found in an adult who was a healthcare worker with PCR-confirmed SARS-CoV-2 infection or an uninfected control (not recorded which). The gene calls are TRBV20-1 and TRBJ2-5; D is uncertain. The material sequenced was whole blood. This CDR3 reads CSANRVEEGTQYF. The CDR3 DNA follows: TGCAGTGCCAACCGGGTGGAAGAAGGGACCCAGTACTTC.